Shown below are 2 T cell receptor beta chains from a single sample sequenced in a study of PD-1 blockade in classical Hodgkin lymphoma. Noted time point: cycle 4 day 1 (C4D1), after 6 weeks of nivolumab. The patients all showed relapse after autologous stem cell transplantation, while their brentuximab vedotin exposure varied. Purification of CD4+ T cells from thawed PBMCs was performed via magnetic negative selection. TCRdb's table, derived via immunoSEQ multiplex PCR, lists solely in-frame clones and lacks some. The profile shows 9,000 to 10,000 clones, approximately 81% of them singletons. This material consisted of CD4+ T cells from blood, taken before the fourth cycle of nivolumab. The receptors shown here come from a human donor with classical Hodgkin lymphoma.

This clone was detected a few times. The DNA of the CDR3 is TGTGCCAGCAGCCGAGGGGGGGAGAATGGCTACACCTTC. As protein: CASSRGGENGYTF. The chain uses TRBV9 and TRBJ1-2; weak D call: TRBD1 (6 bases). Germline CDR1 reads SGDLS; CDR2 reads YYNGEE. The V end was cut by 4 bases, the J end by 6 bases, with 13 bases between. This CDR3 has 13 residues.

The chain carries TRBV7-3 and TRBJ2-3, with D uncertain. With 5 bases removed from V and 5 bases from J, the gap between germline ends came to 8 bases. This CDR3 has 12 amino acids. CDR1 and CDR2 (germline): SGHTA, FQGTGA. CDR3 amino acids: CASSDLEDTQYF. The CDR3, as DNA: TGTGCCAGCAGCGACTTGGAAGATACGCAGTATTTT.